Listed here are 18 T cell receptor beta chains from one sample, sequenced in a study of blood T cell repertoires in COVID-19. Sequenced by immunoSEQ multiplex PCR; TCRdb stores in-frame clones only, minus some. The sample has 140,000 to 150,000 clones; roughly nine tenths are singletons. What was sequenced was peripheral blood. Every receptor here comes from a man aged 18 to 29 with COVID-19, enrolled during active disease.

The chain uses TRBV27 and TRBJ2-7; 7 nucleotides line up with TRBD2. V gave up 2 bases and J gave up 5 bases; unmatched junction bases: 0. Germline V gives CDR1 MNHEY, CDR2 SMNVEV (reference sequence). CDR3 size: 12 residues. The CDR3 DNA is TGTGCCAGCAGTTTAAGCGGGAACGAGCAGTACTTC. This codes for CASSLSGNEQYF.

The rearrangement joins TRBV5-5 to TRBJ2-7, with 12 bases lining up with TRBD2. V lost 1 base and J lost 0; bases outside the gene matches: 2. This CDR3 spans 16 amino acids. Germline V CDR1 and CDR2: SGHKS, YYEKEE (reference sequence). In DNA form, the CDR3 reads TGTGCCAGCAGCTTGCGACTAGCGGGAGTCTCCTACGAGCAGTACTTC. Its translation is CASSLRLAGVSYEQYF. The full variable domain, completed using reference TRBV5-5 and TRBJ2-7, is DAGVTQSPTHLIKTRGQQVTLRCSPISGHKSVSWYQQVLGQGPQFIFQYYEKEERGRGNFPDRFSARQFPNYSSELNVNALLLGDSALYLCASSLRLAGVSYEQYFGPGTRLTVT.

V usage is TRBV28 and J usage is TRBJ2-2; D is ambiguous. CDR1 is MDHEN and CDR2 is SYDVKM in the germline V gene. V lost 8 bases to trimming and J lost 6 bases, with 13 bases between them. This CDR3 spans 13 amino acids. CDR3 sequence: CASHPHYAGELFF. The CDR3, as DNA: TGTGCCAGCCATCCACACTACGCCGGGGAGCTGTTTTTT.

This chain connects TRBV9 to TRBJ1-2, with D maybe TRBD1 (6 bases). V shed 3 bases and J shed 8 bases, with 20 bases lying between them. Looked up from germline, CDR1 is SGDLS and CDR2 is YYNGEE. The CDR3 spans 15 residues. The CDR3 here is CASSARQVTGGGYTF. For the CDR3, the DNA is TGTGCCAGCAGCGCCAGACAGGTAACGGGCGGCGGCTACACCTTC.

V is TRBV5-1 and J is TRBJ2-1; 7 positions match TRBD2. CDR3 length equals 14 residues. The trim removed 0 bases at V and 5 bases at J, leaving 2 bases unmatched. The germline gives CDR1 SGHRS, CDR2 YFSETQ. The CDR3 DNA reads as TGCGCCAGCAGCTTGGGGGACTACCACAATGAGCAGTTCTTC. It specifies CASSLGDYHNEQFF.

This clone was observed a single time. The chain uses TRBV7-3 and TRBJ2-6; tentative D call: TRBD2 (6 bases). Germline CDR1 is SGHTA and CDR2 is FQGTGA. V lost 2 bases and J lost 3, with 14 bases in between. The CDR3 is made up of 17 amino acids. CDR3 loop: CASSLRGTGDGANVLTF. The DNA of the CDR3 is TGTGCCAGCAGCTTACGGGGGACGGGCGATGGGGCCAACGTCCTGACTTTC.

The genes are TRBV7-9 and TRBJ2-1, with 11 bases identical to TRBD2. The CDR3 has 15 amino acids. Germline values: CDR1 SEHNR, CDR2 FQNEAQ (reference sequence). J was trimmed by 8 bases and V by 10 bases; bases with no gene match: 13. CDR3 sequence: CATERRGTSGDEQFF. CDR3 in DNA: TGTGCCACCGAAAGACGGGGGACTAGCGGCGATGAGCAGTTCTTC.

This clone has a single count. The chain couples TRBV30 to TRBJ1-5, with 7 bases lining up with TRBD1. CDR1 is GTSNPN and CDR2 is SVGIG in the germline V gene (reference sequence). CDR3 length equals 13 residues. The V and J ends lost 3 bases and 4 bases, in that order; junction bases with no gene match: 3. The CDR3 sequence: CAWSRQGNQPQHF. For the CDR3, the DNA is TGTGCCTGGAGCCGACAGGGAAATCAGCCCCAGCATTTT.

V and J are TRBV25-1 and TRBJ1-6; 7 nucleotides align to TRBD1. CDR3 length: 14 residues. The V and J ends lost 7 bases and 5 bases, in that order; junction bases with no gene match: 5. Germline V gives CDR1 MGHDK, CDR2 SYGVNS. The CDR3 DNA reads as TGTGCCAGCACCCAGGGGGAGGATAATTCACCCCTCCACTTT. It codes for CASTQGEDNSPLHF.

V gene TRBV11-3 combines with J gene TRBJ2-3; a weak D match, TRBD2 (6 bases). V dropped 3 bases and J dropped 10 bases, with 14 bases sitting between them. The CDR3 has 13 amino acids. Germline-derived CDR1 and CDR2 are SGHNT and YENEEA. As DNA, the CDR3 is TGTGCCAGCAGCTTCTCTAGCGAGGCTTCGCAGTATTTT. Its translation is CASSFSSEASQYF.

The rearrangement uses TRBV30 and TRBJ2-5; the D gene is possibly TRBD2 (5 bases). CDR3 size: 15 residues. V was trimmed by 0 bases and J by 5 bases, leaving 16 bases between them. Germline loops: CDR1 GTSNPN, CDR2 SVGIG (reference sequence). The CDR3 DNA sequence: TGTGCCTGGAGTGTGACGGTACGGGGAGTCGAGACCCAGTACTTC. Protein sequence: CAWSVTVRGVETQYF.

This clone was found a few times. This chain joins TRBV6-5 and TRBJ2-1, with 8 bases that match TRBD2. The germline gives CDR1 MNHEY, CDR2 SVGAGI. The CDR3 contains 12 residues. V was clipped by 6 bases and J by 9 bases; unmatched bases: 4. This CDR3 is CASSPGTSEQFF. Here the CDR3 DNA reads TGTGCCAGCAGCCCCGGGACTAGTGAGCAGTTCTTC.

As DNA, the CDR3 is TGTGCCAGCAGCTCCGAGGGACTAGCGGGAGACCTTGAGCAGTTCTTC. Its protein product is CASSSEGLAGDLEQFF. The rearrangement links TRBV13 to TRBJ2-1; 14 bases line up with TRBD2. This CDR3 contains 16 residues. Germline V gives CDR1 PRHDT, CDR2 FYEKMQ (reference sequence). V dropped 4 bases and J dropped 9; count of bases not matched to a gene: 8.

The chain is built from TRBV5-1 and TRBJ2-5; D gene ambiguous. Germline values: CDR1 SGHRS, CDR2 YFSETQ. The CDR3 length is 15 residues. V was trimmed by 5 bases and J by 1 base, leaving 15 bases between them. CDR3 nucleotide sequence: TGCGCCAGCAGTTCAGGCCTTAATCTCCAAGAGACCCAGTACTTC. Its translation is CASSSGLNLQETQYF.

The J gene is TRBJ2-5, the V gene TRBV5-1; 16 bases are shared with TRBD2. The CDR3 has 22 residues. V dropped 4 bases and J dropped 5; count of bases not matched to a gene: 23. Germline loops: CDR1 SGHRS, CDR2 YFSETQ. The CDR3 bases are TGCGCCAGCAGCCTCCTGGGACTAGCGGGAGGGCCGCGGGGGGCCCGATCGGAGACCCAGTACTTC. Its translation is CASSLLGLAGGPRGARSETQYF.

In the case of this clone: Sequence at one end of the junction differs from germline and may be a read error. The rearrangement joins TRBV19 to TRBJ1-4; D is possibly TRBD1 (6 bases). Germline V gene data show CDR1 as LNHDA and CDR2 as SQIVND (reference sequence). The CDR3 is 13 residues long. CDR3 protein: CASSRDTNEKLLF. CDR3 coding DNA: TGTGCCAGTAGCAGGGACACTAATGAAAAACTGCTTTTT.

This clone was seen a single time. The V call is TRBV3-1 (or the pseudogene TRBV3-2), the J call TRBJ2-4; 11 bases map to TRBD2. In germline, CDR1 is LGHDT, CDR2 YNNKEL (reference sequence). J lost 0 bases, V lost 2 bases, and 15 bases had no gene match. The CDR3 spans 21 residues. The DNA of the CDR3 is TGTGCCAGCAGCCAACGTGCACCGGGACTAGCGGTAGCCCGAGCCAAAAACATTCAGTACTTC. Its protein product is CASSQRAPGLAVARAKNIQYF.

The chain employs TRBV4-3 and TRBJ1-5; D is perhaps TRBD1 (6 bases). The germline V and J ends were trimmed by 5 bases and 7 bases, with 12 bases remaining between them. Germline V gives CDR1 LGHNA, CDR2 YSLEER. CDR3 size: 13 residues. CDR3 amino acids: CASSRDIGQPQHF. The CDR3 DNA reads TGCGCCAGCAGCAGGGACATTGGGCAGCCCCAGCATTTT.